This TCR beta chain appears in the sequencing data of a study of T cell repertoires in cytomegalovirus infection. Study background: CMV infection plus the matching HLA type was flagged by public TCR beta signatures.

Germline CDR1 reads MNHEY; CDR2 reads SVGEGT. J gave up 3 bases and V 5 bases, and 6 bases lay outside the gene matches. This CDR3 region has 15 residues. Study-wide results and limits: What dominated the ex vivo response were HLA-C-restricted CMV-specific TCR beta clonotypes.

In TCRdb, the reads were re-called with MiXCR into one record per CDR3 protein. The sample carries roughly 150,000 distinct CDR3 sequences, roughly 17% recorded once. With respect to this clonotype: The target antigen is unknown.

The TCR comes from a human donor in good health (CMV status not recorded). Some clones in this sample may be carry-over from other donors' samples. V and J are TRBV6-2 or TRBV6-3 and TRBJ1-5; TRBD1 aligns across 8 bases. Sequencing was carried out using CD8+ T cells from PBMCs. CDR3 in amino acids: CASSLGQGTNQPQHF. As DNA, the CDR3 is TGTGCCAGCAGTCTCGGACAGGGCACCAATCAGCCCCAGCATTTT.